This T cell receptor (beta chain) appears in the sequencing data of a study of vaccination and CD4 T cells after COVID-19. Study information: Cultures designated as controls were supplied with a CEFX pool, an HIV-1 Nef pool, or no peptide.

Germline V gives CDR1 SGHAT, CDR2 FQDESV (reference sequence). The trim removed 3 bases at V and 7 bases at J, leaving 10 bases unmatched. CDR3 length equals 16 residues. The treatment was: roughly ten-day PBMC culture with coronavirus spike peptide pools or control peptides (ViraFEST assay). ViraFEST relied on peptide pools to expand antigen-specific T cells; the TCRs were sequenced afterward. Negative selection enriched CD4+ T cells from cultures at roughly 10 days. In regard to this clonotype: Its antigen is not known.

Cultured CD4+ T-cell DNA underwent Oncomine TCR Beta short-read sequencing. TCRdb itself ran the PCR reads through MiXCR, one entry per CDR3 protein. Of roughly 11,000 distinct CDR3 sequences listed, 50% are singletons. Findings and caveats of the study: Reactive clonotype counts went from median approximately 23 after infection to a few dozen after vaccination, nonsignificantly.

The sample was CD4+ T cells from blood, cultured in vitro. V usage is TRBV11-1 and J usage is TRBJ2-4, with TRBD1 identical over 9 bases. The TCR sequence derives from a human donor who had recovered from COVID-19. This CDR3 is CASSLGTGNLGNIQYF. CDR3 nucleotides: TGTGCCAGCAGCTTGGGGACAGGGAATCTAGGGAACATTCAGTACTTC.